These T cell receptor beta chains were read from a single sample in a study of T-cell memory formation after mild COVID-19. TCRdb used MiXCR to reprocess the 5' RACE reads, holding one entry per CDR3 protein. Of fewer than 150,000 distinct CDR3 sequences listed, over 15% are singletons. Specimen: PBMCs or a T cell subset sorted from them (not recorded which). These receptors originate from a man aged 18 to 30 who had mild COVID-19 (a few samples of this study predate the infection). Cell type and time point are not known. Each CDR3 is given with its conserved first and last residue. The order of the fields is V gene, D gene, clone size, J gene, CDR3 protein, CDR3 DNA. D genes are given only for firm matches. Clone size is shown for a subset of rows, as once, few, many or a class of expanded clone.

V gene: TRBV9
D gene: TRBD1
clone size: .
J gene: TRBJ1-6
CDR3 protein: CASSVQGARNSPLHF
CDR3 DNA: TGTGCCAGCAGCGTTCAGGGGGCGCGTAATTCACCCCTCCACTTT

V gene: TRBV11-3
D gene: TRBD1
clone size: .
J gene: TRBJ2-1
CDR3 protein: CASSRGQGTYNEQFF
CDR3 DNA: TGTGCCAGCAGCCGGGGACAGGGTACTTACAATGAGCAGTTCTTC

V gene: TRBV5-5
D gene: TRBD1
clone size: few
J gene: TRBJ2-5
CDR3 protein: CASSLVGQGAWETQYF
CDR3 DNA: TGTGCCAGCAGCTTGGTAGGACAGGGGGCGTGGGAGACCCAGTACTTC

V gene: TRBV10-3
D gene: .
clone size: few
J gene: TRBJ1-5
CDR3 protein: CAISLGDQDQPQHF
CDR3 DNA: TGTGCCATCTCCCTGGGGGACCAAGATCAGCCCCAGCATTTT

V gene: TRBV12-3/TRBV12-4
D gene: .
clone size: few
J gene: TRBJ1-6
CDR3 protein: CASSPPDGSSYNSPLHF
CDR3 DNA: TGTGCCAGCAGTCCCCCCGACGGGAGCTCCTATAATTCACCCCTCCACTTT

V gene: TRBV5-4
D gene: .
clone size: many
J gene: TRBJ2-2
CDR3 protein: CASSHREGGTGELFF
CDR3 DNA: TGTGCCAGCAGCCACCGAGAGGGGGGAACCGGGGAGCTGTTTTTT

V gene: TRBV6-5
D gene: TRBD1
clone size: .
J gene: TRBJ2-7
CDR3 protein: CASRAFTGGKDEQYF
CDR3 DNA: TGTGCCAGCAGAGCATTCACAGGGGGGAAGGACGAGCAGTACTTC

V gene: TRBV5-1
D gene: .
clone size: few
J gene: TRBJ2-3
CDR3 protein: CASSLAQHTDTQYF
CDR3 DNA: TGCGCCAGCAGCTTGGCGCAACACACAGATACGCAGTATTTT

V gene: TRBV20-1
D gene: .
clone size: many
J gene: TRBJ2-4
CDR3 protein: CSARPAGDQNIQYF
CDR3 DNA: TGCAGTGCTCGGCCCGCCGGGGACCAAAACATTCAGTACTTC

V gene: TRBV5-1
D gene: TRBD2
clone size: .
J gene: TRBJ2-1
CDR3 protein: CASSLAGTSGRNEQFF
CDR3 DNA: TGCGCCAGCAGCTTGGCCGGGACTAGCGGGCGCAATGAGCAGTTCTTC